Here is one TCR beta chain with its context. Antigen: not known. Germline V gene data show CDR1 as MDHEN and CDR2 as SYDVKM. V was trimmed by 3 bases and J by 8 bases, leaving 13 bases between them. This CDR3 contains 14 residues. The data stem from a study of T cells in Graves' hyperthyroidism and ophthalmopathy. Findings and limits, study-wide: Most thyroid clonotypes that were expanded above 0.001 also turned up in blood. A model using 13 V-J features told ophthalmopathy apart from stable hyperthyroidism.

Regions amplified from RNA transcripts were the TCR beta CDR3 regions. In the first-round RT-PCR of the TCR CDR3, the HTBI primer set was used. MiXCR, run by TCRdb on the multiplex PCR reads, gives a single entry per CDR3 protein. The sample lists approximately 200,000 distinct CDR3 sequences; around 20% were seen once. Exclusions: uncontrolled infection, other autoimmune disease, pregnancy, lactation. The TCR originated in a man in his forties with Graves' hyperthyroidism. The sequencing input was blood. The rearrangement joins TRBV28 to TRBJ1-4; D is unresolved. In nucleotides, the CDR3 is TGTGCCAGCAGTTTGACACCCCGGCTCGAAAAACTGTTTTTT. It codes for CASSLTPRLEKLFF.